The clone carrying this T cell receptor (beta chain) was counted only a few times. The data were obtained in a study of blood T cells in healthy people across ages. A sample-barcoded 5' primer and a J-beta primer mix were used in a second PCR of about 7 to 12 cycles. Through a template-switch adaptor with 12 random nucleotides, each cDNA molecule received a tag. From the 5' RACE reads, TCRdb called clonotypes with MiXCR, one entry per CDR3 protein. The table lists some 850,000 distinct CDR3 sequences, roughly 24% of them singletons. The CDR3 spans 13 residues. The ends were cut back, 7 bases at V and 5 bases at J, with 14 bases in the middle. Germline-derived CDR1 and CDR2 are LNHDA and SQIVND (reference sequence). These data were likewise used in another study, on T cells of mothers and their children. Per that paper: Detection yielded no persistent microchimeric T cell clones.

The V call is TRBV19, the J call TRBJ1-1; D is possibly TRBD1 (6 bases). Material: blood. The receptor comes from a boy aged 5 to 17 in good health. As DNA, the CDR3 is TGTGCCAGTAACTACAGGGCTGATACTGAAGCTTTCTTT. This gives the protein CASNYRADTEAFF.